These 5 T cell receptor beta chains were sequenced from one sample in a study of OX40 agonist ivuxolimab in advanced cancers. Some clones are missing from TCRdb's copy, which holds only in-frame ones; the method was immunoSEQ multiplex PCR. The sample has 60,000 to 85,000 clones; 84% are singletons. The material was CD4+ or CD8+ T cells sorted from blood, obtained in a trial of the OX40 agonist ivuxolimab. These receptors all stem from an adult with an advanced solid tumor such as melanoma, head and neck, liver or kidney cancer.

The chain has TRBV23-1 and TRBJ2-1; the match to TRBD2 covers 7 bases. TRBV23-1 is treated as an ORF (open reading frame) with a function not yet certain. The CDR3 totals 19 residues. V lost 0 bases and J lost 9; bases outside the gene matches: 20. DNA for the CDR3: TGCGCCAGCAGTCAATCCCTACCACAACGACTAGCAAAAGCGATTGAGCAGTTCTTC. Translation gives CASSQSLPQRLAKAIEQFF.

The CDR3 is CSALTGGGYTF. In DNA, the CDR3 is TGCAGTGCTTTAACAGGGGGAGGCTACACCTTC. The chain has TRBV20-1 and TRBJ1-2; 8 bases line up with TRBD1. The germline gives CDR1 DFQATT, CDR2 SNEGSKA (reference sequence). V dropped 5 bases and J dropped 8; count of bases not matched to a gene: 4. The CDR3 is 11 residues long.

The chain recombines TRBV15 with TRBJ2-2, with D maybe TRBD1 (6 bases). Per germline, CDR1 LNHNV and CDR2 YYDKDF (reference sequence). The V and J ends lost 3 bases and 3 bases respectively, with 14 bases between them. This CDR3 is built from 16 residues. This CDR3 is CATSREPGTYTGELFF. Here the CDR3 DNA reads TGTGCCACCAGCAGGGAGCCAGGGACATACACCGGGGAGCTGTTTTTT.

The rearrangement links TRBV5-4 to TRBJ2-3, with a tentative D call TRBD1 (7 bases). Trimming removed 4 bases from V and 2 bases from J, with 14 bases in between. The germline V gene encodes CDR1 SGHNT and CDR2 YYREEE (reference sequence). The CDR3 contains 15 residues. The CDR3, as DNA: TGTGCCAGCAGCCTAGCAGGGGGGCCCACAGATACGCAGTATTTT. Residues: CASSLAGGPTDTQYF.

The rearrangement uses TRBV11-3 and TRBJ2-7; D possibly corresponds to TRBD2 (5 bases). CDR1 and CDR2 from the germline V gene are SGHNT and YENEEA. CDR3 length equals 14 residues. V lost 1 base and J 5 bases, leaving 12 bases between the germline ends. CDR3 sequence reads: CASSLGGDGDEQYF. CDR3 DNA: TGTGCCAGCAGCTTAGGCGGCGACGGGGACGAGCAGTACTTC.